The clone carrying this T cell receptor (beta chain) was recorded at least ten times. Its antigen is still unknown. This entry is derived from a study of T cells in Graves' hyperthyroidism and ophthalmopathy. Study-wide background: Peripheral blood collection took place at initial diagnosis, before any treatment. Broader study findings: In the blood, most expanded thyroid clonotypes above 0.001 appeared as well.

Exclusion followed for patients with uncontrolled infection, other autoimmune disease, pregnancy or lactation. The diagnostic basis comprised clinical symptoms, serum thyroxine and TRAb, thyroid ultrasound and orbital computed tomography. Germline assignment: CDR1 SGHTA and CDR2 FQGNSA. V lost 5 bases to trimming and J lost 10 bases, with 23 bases between them. CDR3 size: 16 residues. Researchers took RNA transcripts and amplified the TCR beta CDR3 regions from them. HTBI primers were the set used in a first-round RT-PCR of the TCR CDR3. In TCRdb, the multiplex PCR reads were re-called with MiXCR into one record per CDR3 protein. The table lists hundreds of thousands of distinct CDR3 sequences, roughly 15% of them singletons.

This TCR came from a woman aged 30 to 39 with Graves' hyperthyroidism. The rearrangement joins TRBV7-2 to TRBJ1-4; D is possibly TRBD1 (6 bases). Sequencing was done on a sample of blood. The DNA for the CDR3 is TGTGCCAGCAGCCCACCTCCCGGGACACGCGACGGAAAACTGTTTTTT. Encoded protein: CASSPPPGTRDGKLFF.